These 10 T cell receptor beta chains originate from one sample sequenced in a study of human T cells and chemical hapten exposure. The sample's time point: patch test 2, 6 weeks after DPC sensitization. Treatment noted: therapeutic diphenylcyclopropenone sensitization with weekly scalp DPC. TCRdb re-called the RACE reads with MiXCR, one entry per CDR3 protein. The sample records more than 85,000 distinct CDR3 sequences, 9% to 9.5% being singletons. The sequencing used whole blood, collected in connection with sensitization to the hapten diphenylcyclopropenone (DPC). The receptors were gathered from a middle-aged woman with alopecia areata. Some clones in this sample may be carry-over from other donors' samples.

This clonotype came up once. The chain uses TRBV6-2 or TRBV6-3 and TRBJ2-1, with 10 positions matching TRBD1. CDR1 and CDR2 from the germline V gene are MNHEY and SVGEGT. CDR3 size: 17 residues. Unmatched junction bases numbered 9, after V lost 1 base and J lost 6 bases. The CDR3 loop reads CASSYFSLDRGTNEQFF. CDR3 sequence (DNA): TGTGCCAGCAGTTACTTCTCCCTGGACAGGGGGACCAATGAGCAGTTCTTC.

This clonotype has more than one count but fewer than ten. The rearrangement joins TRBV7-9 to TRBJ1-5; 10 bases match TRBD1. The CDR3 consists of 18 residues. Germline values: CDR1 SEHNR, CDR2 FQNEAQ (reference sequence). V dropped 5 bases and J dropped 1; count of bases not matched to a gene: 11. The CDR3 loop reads CASSLDPGQGRSNQPQHF. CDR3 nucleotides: TGTGCCAGCAGCCTAGATCCGGGACAGGGGAGAAGCAATCAGCCCCAGCATTTT.

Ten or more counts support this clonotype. The CDR3 region is CASSTQGFAQYF. CDR3 bases: TGTGCCAGCAGCACCCAGGGTTTTGCTCAGTACTTC. This chain connects TRBV7-9 to TRBJ2-7; D possibly corresponds to TRBD1 (5 bases). Germline-derived CDR1 and CDR2 are SEHNR and FQNEAQ (reference sequence). Deletions cut 5 bases from V and 10 bases from J, with 15 bases between. The CDR3 extends over 12 amino acids.

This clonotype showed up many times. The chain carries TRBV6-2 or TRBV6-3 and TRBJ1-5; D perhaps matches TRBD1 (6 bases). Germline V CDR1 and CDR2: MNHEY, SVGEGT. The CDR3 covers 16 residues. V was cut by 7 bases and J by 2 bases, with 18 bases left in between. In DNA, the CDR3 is TGTGCCAGCACCCCATTCGGGAGGGGGGGCAATCAGCCCCAGCATTTT. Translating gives CASTPFGRGGNQPQHF.

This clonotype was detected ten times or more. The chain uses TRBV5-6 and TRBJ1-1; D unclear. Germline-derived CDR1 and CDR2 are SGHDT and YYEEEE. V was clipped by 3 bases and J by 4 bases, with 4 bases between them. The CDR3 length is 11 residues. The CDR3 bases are TGTGCCAGCAGCTCCGTCACTGAAGCTTTCTTT. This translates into CASSSVTEAFF. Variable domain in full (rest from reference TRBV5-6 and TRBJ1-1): DAGVTQSPTHLIKTRGQQVTLRCSPKSGHDTVSWYQQALGQGPQFIFQYYEEEERQRGNFPDRFSGHQFPNYSSELNVNALLLGDSALYLCASSSVTEAFFGQGTRLTVV.

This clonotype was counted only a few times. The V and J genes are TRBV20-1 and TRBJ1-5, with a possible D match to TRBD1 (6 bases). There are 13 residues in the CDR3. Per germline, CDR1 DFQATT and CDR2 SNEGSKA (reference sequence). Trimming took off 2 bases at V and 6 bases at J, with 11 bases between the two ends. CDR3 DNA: TGCAGTGCTAGAAGGGGGAACCCTCAGCCCCAGCATTTT. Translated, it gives CSARRGNPQPQHF.

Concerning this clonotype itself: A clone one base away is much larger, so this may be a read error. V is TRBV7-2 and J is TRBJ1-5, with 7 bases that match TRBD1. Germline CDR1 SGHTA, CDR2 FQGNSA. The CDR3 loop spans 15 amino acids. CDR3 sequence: CSSSLEGGSNQPQHF. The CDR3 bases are TGTTCCAGCAGCTTAGAAGGGGGCAGCAATCAGCCCCAGCATTTT.

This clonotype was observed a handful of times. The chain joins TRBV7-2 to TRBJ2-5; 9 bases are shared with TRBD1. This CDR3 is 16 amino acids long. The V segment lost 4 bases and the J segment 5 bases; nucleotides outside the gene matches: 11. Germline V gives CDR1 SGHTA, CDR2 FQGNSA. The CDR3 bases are TGTGCCAGCAGCTCGCGAGGACAGGGGCTAAGGGAGACCCAGTACTTC. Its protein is CASSSRGQGLRETQYF.

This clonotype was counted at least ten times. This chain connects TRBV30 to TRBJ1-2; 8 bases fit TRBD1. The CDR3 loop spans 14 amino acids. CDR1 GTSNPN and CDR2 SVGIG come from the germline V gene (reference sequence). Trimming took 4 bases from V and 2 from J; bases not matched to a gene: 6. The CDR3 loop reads CAWNPDRVNYGYTF. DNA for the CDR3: TGTGCCTGGAACCCGGACAGGGTAAACTATGGCTACACCTTC.

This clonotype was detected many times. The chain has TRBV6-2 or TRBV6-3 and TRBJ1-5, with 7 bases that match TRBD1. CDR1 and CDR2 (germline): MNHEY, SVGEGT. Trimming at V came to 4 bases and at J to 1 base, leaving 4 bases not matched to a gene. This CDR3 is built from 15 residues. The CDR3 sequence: CASSSDRTSNQPQHF. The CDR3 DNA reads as TGTGCCAGCAGTTCGGACAGGACGAGCAATCAGCCCCAGCATTTT.